This TCR beta chain stems from a study of T-cell reconstitution after alpha-beta-depleted transplantation in children. CDR1 and CDR2 (germline): MNHEY, SVGEGT. CDR3 length: 14 amino acids. V was pared by 2 bases and J by 4 bases, with 12 bases between. As it was prepared, the TCRbeta library received unique molecular identifiers. TCRdb reanalysed the PCR reads using MiXCR and keeps one entry per CDR3 protein. The data contain more than 550,000 distinct CDR3 sequences, about 10% of them singletons. This clonotype appeared many times. This specimen was PBMCs from the stem cell graft donor, taken from the stem cell graft. The sequence derives from a human donor who donated a stem cell graft to a child with acute myeloid leukemia. V usage is TRBV6-2 or TRBV6-3 and J usage is TRBJ2-7; D could derive from TRBD1 or TRBD2 (5 bases each). The DNA for the CDR3 is TGTGCCAGCAGTTACCCGGGACGGCCTTACGAGCAGTACTTC. This sequence encodes CASSYPGRPYEQYF.